This T cell receptor (beta chain) appears in the sequencing data of a study of early T cells in non-severe SARS-CoV-2 infection. This clonotype occurred a few times. V lost 0 bases and J lost 5; bases outside the gene matches: 5. Germline V gene sequence: CDR1 SGHVS, CDR2 FQNEAQ. The CDR3 extends over 16 amino acids. TCRdb recomputed calls from the 5' RACE reads with MiXCR, one row per CDR3 protein. Of roughly 50,000 distinct CDR3 sequences in the sample, around a tenth were seen once. The sequencing input was whole blood. The sequence derives from an adult who was a healthcare worker with PCR-confirmed SARS-CoV-2 infection or an uninfected control (not recorded which). V is TRBV7-8 and J is TRBJ2-7; 12 nucleotides match TRBD2. The CDR3 DNA is TGTGCCAGCAGCTTAGCCCTAGCGGGAGGGGCCCACGAGCAGTACTTC. This translates into CASSLALAGGAHEQYF.